Each of the 32 T cell receptor beta chains below was sequenced from the same sample in a study of cytomegalovirus exposure and HLA in healthy donors. Primers: 60 Vbeta forward and 13 Jbeta reverse. This table comes from immunoSEQ multiplex PCR, and its TCRdb copy is limited to in-frame clones, with some not included. The data contain about 160,000 clones, 65% to 85% of them seen just once; the ten biggest clones take up approximately 3.1%. The sequenced sample was PBMCs. These receptors came from a woman between 45 and 60 years old in good health and CMV-seropositive.

The chain joins TRBV19 to TRBJ1-2, with D hard to call. CDR3 length equals 11 residues. The germline V gene has CDR1 LNHDA and CDR2 SQIVND (reference sequence). V was pared by 8 bases and J by 8 bases, with 12 bases between. CDR3 coding DNA: TGTGCCAGTGAGACCCTAGGAGGCTACACCTTC. Residues: CASETLGGYTF.

The chain is built from TRBV6-1 and TRBJ2-1, with 7 bases matching TRBD1. Germline V CDR1 and CDR2: MNHNS, SASEGT. This CDR3 has 15 residues. V was clipped by 3 bases and J by 0 bases; unmatched bases: 2. The CDR3 region has the DNA TGTGCCAGCAGTGAGGACAGGAGCTCCTACAATGAGCAGTTCTTC. This translates into CASSEDRSSYNEQFF.

The genes are TRBV2 and TRBJ1-1, with D possibly TRBD1 on 6 matching bases. The CDR3 totals 14 residues. V was cut by 6 bases and J by 7 bases, with 18 bases left in between. Germline CDR1 SNHLY, CDR2 FYNNEI. The CDR3 DNA reads TGTGCCAGCAGCCCATTCCGGACAGTGAATGAAGCTTTCTTT. This sequence encodes CASSPFRTVNEAFF. Full variable domain (rest looked up from reference TRBV2 and TRBJ1-1): EPEVTQTPSHQVTQMGQEVILRCVPISNHLYFYWYRQILGQKVEFLVSFYNNEISEKSEIFDDQFSVERPDGSNFTLKIRSTKLEDSAMYFCASSPFRTVNEAFFGQGTRLTVV.

This chain connects TRBV11-3 to TRBJ2-7, with TRBD1 identical over 7 bases. Trimming at V came to 5 bases and at J to 6 bases, leaving 7 bases not matched to a gene. The CDR3 is made up of 13 amino acids. Looked up from germline, CDR1 is SGHNT and CDR2 is YENEEA. In DNA form, the CDR3 reads TGTGCCAGCAGCGCGTTAACAGGGGCCGAGCAGTACTTC. Its translation: CASSALTGAEQYF.

The gene calls are TRBV10-3 and TRBJ1-2; a possible D gene is TRBD1 (5 bases). Trimming removed 10 bases from V and 3 bases from J, with 15 bases in between. Germline V lookup: CDR1 ENHRY, CDR2 SYGVKD. CDR3 length: 13 residues. CDR3 sequence (DNA): TGTGCCACGGCGGGAGGGGAGGACTATGGCTACACCTTC. Translated: CATAGGEDYGYTF.

The chain employs TRBV7-2 and TRBJ1-1, with 7 bases aligning to TRBD1. Germline CDR1 reads SGHTA; CDR2 reads FQGNSA. Trimming took 4 bases from V and 1 from J; bases not matched to a gene: 3. The CDR3 has 14 residues. The CDR3 DNA is TGTGCCAGCAGCTGGACAGGTCAGAACACTGAAGCTTTCTTT. Protein product: CASSWTGQNTEAFF.

This chain connects TRBV19 to TRBJ1-2; possible D gene TRBD1, 5 bases. Per germline, CDR1 LNHDA and CDR2 SQIVND (reference sequence). V shed 1 base and J shed 8 bases, with 17 bases lying between them. This CDR3 is 15 amino acids long. The CDR3 sequence is CASSIVDRPRLGYTF. CDR3 coding DNA: TGTGCCAGTAGTATAGTCGACAGACCGCGTCTGGGCTACACCTTC. The entire variable domain, with the rest obtained from reference TRBV19 and TRBJ1-2, is as follows: DGGITQSPKYLFRKEGQNVTLSCEQNLNHDAMYWYRQDPGQGLRLIYYSQIVNDFQKGDIAEGYSVSREKKESFPLTVTSAQKNPTAFYLCASSIVDRPRLGYTFGSGTRLTVV.

V and J are TRBV27 and TRBJ2-7; 7 bases are a match to TRBD2. Germline V gene lookup returns CDR1 MNHEY and CDR2 SMNVEV (reference sequence). This CDR3 is built from 15 residues. V shed 5 bases, J shed 2 bases, and the junction held 9 bases outside the gene matches. The CDR3 DNA reads as TGTGCCAGCAGTCTCTTTGGGACTACAACCTACGAGCAGTACTTC. This translates into CASSLFGTTTYEQYF.

The V and J genes are TRBV6-6 and TRBJ1-1, with 9 bases aligning to TRBD1. Trimming at V came to 4 bases and at J to 0 bases, leaving 6 bases not matched to a gene. Looked up from germline, CDR1 is MNHNY and CDR2 is SVGAGI (reference sequence). This CDR3 has 16 amino acids. CDR3 sequence: CASSFTGGRMNTEAFF. In DNA, the CDR3 is TGTGCCAGCAGTTTTACAGGGGGCCGGATGAACACTGAAGCTTTCTTT.

This chain connects TRBV7-3 to TRBJ2-2, with 13 nucleotides matching TRBD2. The germline CDR1 and CDR2 sequences are SGHTA and FQGTGA. The length of the CDR3 is 17 residues. After removal of 5 bases from V and 5 bases from J, the junction contained 8 bases not matched to a gene. Here the CDR3 reads CASSERPLAGGTGELFF. The CDR3 DNA is TGTGCCAGCAGCGAACGGCCACTAGCGGGGGGGACCGGGGAGCTGTTTTTT.

The V and J genes are TRBV2 and TRBJ2-5, with D unclear. The CDR3 runs to 12 residues. From germline, CDR1 is SNHLY and CDR2 FYNNEI. The germline V and J ends were trimmed by 8 bases and 1 base, with 8 bases remaining between them. CDR3 protein: CASWPFQETQYF. DNA of the CDR3: TGTGCCAGCTGGCCGTTCCAAGAGACCCAGTACTTC. Based on the CDR3 plus reference TRBV2 and TRBJ2-5, the full variable domain is EPEVTQTPSHQVTQMGQEVILRCVPISNHLYFYWYRQILGQKVEFLVSFYNNEISEKSEIFDDQFSVERPDGSNFTLKIRSTKLEDSAMYFCASWPFQETQYFGPGTRLLVL.

This clone was detected a few times. V usage is TRBV6-1 and J usage is TRBJ1-5, with D possibly being TRBD1 (5 bases). CDR1 is MNHNS, CDR2 SASEGT, per germline. With 1 base removed from V and 7 bases from J, the gap between germline ends came to 8 bases. The CDR3 covers 13 residues. The CDR3 loop reads CASSEVPGQPQHF. CDR3 sequence (DNA): TGTGCCAGCAGTGAAGTCCCAGGGCAGCCCCAGCATTTT.

This chain joins TRBV29-1 and TRBJ1-1; TRBD1 is a possible D gene (6 bases). This CDR3 has 13 amino acids. CDR1 is SQVTM, CDR2 ANQGSEA, per germline. V lost 3 bases and J lost 10, with 18 bases in between. The CDR3 region is CSVEKTGSVGAFF. In DNA form, the CDR3 reads TGCAGCGTTGAGAAGACAGGTTCAGTAGGAGCTTTCTTT.

This chain links TRBV6-6 with TRBJ2-5; tentative D call: TRBD1 (6 bases). The DNA matches TRBJ2-7 better at its end, which makes the J call doubtful. There are 15 residues in the CDR3. CDR1 is MNHNY and CDR2 is SVGAGI in the germline V gene (reference sequence). The CDR3: CASSASGTTAYEQYF. CDR3 bases: TGTGCCAGCAGTGCGTCCGGGACAACCGCCTACGAGCAGTACTTC.

This sequence joins TRBV14 and TRBJ2-7; 7 nucleotides match TRBD2. Germline CDR1 and CDR2: SGHDN and FVKESK. There are 14 residues in the CDR3. V trimming: 4 bases; J trimming: 3 bases; junction bases outside the gene matches: 6. The CDR3 loop reads CASSLSPSGYEQYF. CDR3 nucleotide sequence: TGTGCCAGCAGCCTCTCCCCTAGCGGCTACGAGCAGTACTTC.

This clone turned up a few times. The chain links TRBV7-9 to TRBJ2-7, with 9 bases lining up with TRBD1. Trimming removed 5 bases from V and 6 bases from J; junction bases left unmatched: 8. Germline CDR1 reads SEHNR; CDR2 reads FQNEAQ (reference sequence). The CDR3 consists of 14 residues. CDR3 loop: CASSPGQGRSEQYF. CDR3 nucleotides: TGTGCCAGCAGCCCGGGACAGGGAAGGAGCGAGCAGTACTTC.

The sample holds a few counts of this clone. The chain carries TRBV19 and TRBJ2-3; 7 nucleotides match TRBD1. The CDR3 loop spans 15 amino acids. Germline V gene data show CDR1 as LNHDA and CDR2 as SQIVND (reference sequence). V gave up 4 bases and J gave up 0 bases; unmatched junction bases: 4. The CDR3 protein is CASSNRQGSTDTQYF. The CDR3 DNA follows: TGTGCCAGTAGTAACCGACAGGGTAGCACAGATACGCAGTATTTT.

V gene TRBV5-6 combines with J gene TRBJ2-5, with 8 bases matching TRBD1. Germline V gives CDR1 SGHDT, CDR2 YYEEEE. This CDR3 region has 15 residues. The V segment lost 2 bases and the J segment 3 bases; nucleotides outside the gene matches: 6. The CDR3 sequence is CASSFEMDREETQYF. As DNA, the CDR3 is TGTGCCAGCAGCTTCGAGATGGACAGGGAAGAGACCCAGTACTTC.

The chain is built from TRBV2 and TRBJ2-3, with a weak D call TRBD2 (6 bases). This CDR3 comprises 15 residues. V dropped 5 bases and J dropped 4 bases, with 16 bases sitting between them. The V gene's germline CDR1 is SNHLY and CDR2 FYNNEI. CDR3 sequence: CASSRGAGRSDTQYF. The CDR3 nucleotides are TGTGCCAGCAGTCGAGGGGCAGGGAGGTCAGATACGCAGTATTTT. The full variable domain, completed using reference TRBV2 and TRBJ2-3, is EPEVTQTPSHQVTQMGQEVILRCVPISNHLYFYWYRQILGQKVEFLVSFYNNEISEKSEIFDDQFSVERPDGSNFTLKIRSTKLEDSAMYFCASSRGAGRSDTQYFGPGTRLTVL.

J is TRBJ2-1 and V is TRBV27; weak D call: TRBD2 (6 bases). The CDR3 has 14 amino acids. The germline V and J ends were trimmed by 5 bases and 8 bases, with 16 bases remaining between them. Germline V gene data show CDR1 as MNHEY and CDR2 as SMNVEV (reference sequence). CDR3 nucleotide sequence: TGTGCCAGCAGTGCCGGGACTGGGGGGTATGAGCAGTTCTTC. It translates to CASSAGTGGYEQFF.

In nucleotides, the CDR3 is TGTGCAAGTCGCTTAGCGTTTCCCCCGGTCACTGAAGCTTTCTTT. Its protein product is CASRLAFPPVTEAFF. This rearrangement joins TRBV12-2 to TRBJ1-1. TRBV12-2 is described as a pseudogene. This CDR3 has 15 amino acids.

This chain joins TRBV5-1 and TRBJ2-3; D may be TRBD2 (6 bases). Germline CDR1 is SGHRS and CDR2 is YFSETQ. The CDR3 is 14 residues long. The V end was cut by 0 bases, the J end by 2 bases, with 7 bases between. CDR3 amino acids: CASSLGTNTDTQYF. CDR3 bases: TGCGCCAGCAGCTTGGGGACTAACACAGATACGCAGTATTTT.

This clone appeared once. The chain couples TRBV5-6 to TRBJ1-2; 10 bases line up with TRBD1. V lost 5 bases to trimming and J lost 8 bases; unmatched junction nucleotides: 12. The CDR3 totals 15 residues. Germline V gene sequence: CDR1 SGHDT, CDR2 YYEEEE. In DNA form, the CDR3 reads TGTGCCAGCAGGAAGGACAGGGGGAGTTTGGGAGGCTACACCTTC. Translating gives CASRKDRGSLGGYTF.

The rearrangement links TRBV27 to TRBJ1-2; 7 bases map to TRBD1. The CDR3 extends over 16 amino acids. J gave up 4 bases and V 0 bases, and 8 bases lay outside the gene matches. Germline loops: CDR1 MNHEY, CDR2 SMNVEV (reference sequence). CDR3 DNA: TGTGCCAGCAGTTTATCTTTAGGGGGCCACGGCTATGGCTACACCTTC. It is translated as CASSLSLGGHGYGYTF.

V and J are TRBV5-5 and TRBJ2-5, with 8 bases fitting TRBD2. Germline-derived CDR1 and CDR2 are SGHKS and YYEKEE (reference sequence). Germline trimming cut 5 bases from V and 4 bases from J; bases unmatched to any gene: 7. The CDR3 contains 14 residues. Written as DNA, the CDR3 is TGTGCCAGCAGAACGGGACTAGGAGGAGAGACCCAGTACTTC. Residues: CASRTGLGGETQYF.

This clone has more than one count but fewer than ten. J is TRBJ2-7 and V is TRBV6-1; no reliable D call. Trimming removed 3 bases from V and 3 bases from J, with 3 bases in between. The germline CDR1 and CDR2 sequences are MNHNS and SASEGT. The CDR3 contains 11 residues. CDR3 nucleotide sequence: TGTGCCAGCAGTGATCGCTACGAGCAGTACTTC. Translated, it gives CASSDRYEQYF.

V usage is TRBV4-2 and J usage is TRBJ2-4, with D perhaps matching TRBD2 (6 bases). This CDR3 is built from 15 residues. Germline V lookup: CDR1 LGHNA, CDR2 YNFKEQ. Trimming removed 0 bases from V and 4 bases from J, with 10 bases in between. In DNA, the CDR3 is TGTGCCAGCAGCCAAGAGCCTAGCGCTAAAAACATTCAGTACTTC. Its protein product is CASSQEPSAKNIQYF.

The rearrangement links TRBV19 to TRBJ1-3; TRBD1 is a possible D gene (6 bases). The V and J ends lost 9 bases and 2 bases respectively, with 23 bases between them. This CDR3 has 17 residues. Germline V gene sequence: CDR1 LNHDA, CDR2 SQIVND (reference sequence). In nucleotides, the CDR3 is TGTGCCAGCACCCGTGCGGGGGGGGCTTCACCTGGAAACACCATATATTTT. It yields the protein CASTRAGGASPGNTIYF.

This rearrangement joins TRBV10-3 to TRBJ1-1; D not certain. Germline V gene lookup returns CDR1 ENHRY and CDR2 SYGVKD. V lost 6 bases to trimming and J lost 13 bases, with 18 bases between them. The CDR3 is 12 amino acids. Here the CDR3 reads CAIRSPGLMNFF. The CDR3 DNA follows: TGTGCCATCAGGTCTCCGGGTCTGATGAATTTCTTT.

This chain links TRBV5-1 with TRBJ1-1, with D unclear. Trimming stripped 5 bases from V and 5 bases from J, with 16 bases between. Germline V gene sequence: CDR1 SGHRS, CDR2 YFSETQ. The CDR3 sequence is 14 residues long. The CDR3, as DNA: TGCGCCAGCAGGGACCCGATGGGAGGTACTGAAGCTTTCTTT. Residues: CASRDPMGGTEAFF.

The rearrangement joins TRBV9 to TRBJ1-4; D is ambiguous. The CDR3 sequence is 14 residues long. The V gene's germline CDR1 is SGDLS and CDR2 YYNGEE. V was shortened by 2 bases and J by 4 bases, with 9 bases between the two germline ends. CDR3: CASSVGTLNEKLFF. The CDR3 bases are TGTGCCAGCAGCGTTGGCACCCTTAATGAAAAACTGTTTTTT.

The chain couples TRBV6-6 to TRBJ2-2, with D uncertain. The CDR3 covers 16 residues. V was clipped by 2 bases and J by 0 bases, with 10 bases between them. Germline V CDR1 and CDR2: MNHNY, SVGAGI (reference sequence). CDR3 amino acids: CASSYTSVANTGELFF. CDR3 DNA: TGTGCCAGCAGTTACACCAGCGTAGCGAACACCGGGGAGCTGTTTTTT.